The rows below give T cell receptor beta chains drawn from one sample of a study of T-cell reconstitution after alpha-beta-depleted transplantation in children. TCRdb fed the PCR reads into MiXCR, producing one record per CDR3 protein. Here the sample spans 700,000 to 850,000 distinct CDR3 sequences, roughly 16% being singletons. The sample was PBMCs, mostly from graft donor cells, taken 360 days after TCRalphabeta/CD19-depleted stem cell transplant. These receptors originate from a male patient under 18 who had a stem cell transplant for acute lymphoblastic leukemia, so the T cells may come from the graft donor. The CDR3 runs from the conserved cysteine through the conserved F or W. The order of the fields is V gene, D gene, clone size, J gene, CDR3 DNA, CDR3 protein. D genes are given only for firm matches. Clone sizes are given selectively: once, few, many, or a class where the clone is expanded.

v_call: TRBV15
d_call: NA
clone_size: NA
j_call: TRBJ2-1
cdr3_nt: TGTGCCACCAGCGCTGGGGGGGGCGCGGGGGAGCAGTTCTTC
cdr3_aa: CATSAGGGAGEQFF

v_call: TRBV29-1
d_call: TRBD2
clone_size: NA
j_call: TRBJ2-1
cdr3_nt: TGCAGCGTTGTTCGGGCTTGGACTAGCGGGTATAATGAGCAGTTCTTC
cdr3_aa: CSVVRAWTSGYNEQFF

v_call: TRBV6-1
d_call: TRBD1
clone_size: NA
j_call: TRBJ1-1
cdr3_nt: TGTGCCAGCGCCAATAGGGCAGGGGGTTACACTGAAGCTTTCTTT
cdr3_aa: CASANRAGGYTEAFF

v_call: TRBV7-6
d_call: TRBD2
clone_size: NA
j_call: TRBJ2-1
cdr3_nt: TGTGCCAGCAGCTTATTTGGCGGGGGGGACAATGAGCAGTTCTTC
cdr3_aa: CASSLFGGGDNEQFF

v_call: TRBV7-9
d_call: TRBD1
clone_size: many
j_call: TRBJ1-4
cdr3_nt: TGTGCCAGCAGCTTAGGACAGGGCGGAACTAATGAAAAACTGTTTTTT
cdr3_aa: CASSLGQGGTNEKLFF

v_call: TRBV10-2
d_call: NA
clone_size: NA
j_call: TRBJ2-2
cdr3_nt: TGCGCCAGCAGTGAAAGACAGGGAGGGGTGTCGTCCACCGGGGAGCTGTTTTTT
cdr3_aa: CASSERQGGVSSTGELFF

v_call: TRBV6-4
d_call: NA
clone_size: many
j_call: TRBJ2-1
cdr3_nt: TGTGCCAGCAGTGACTCGAGGTCTAACGGGGTCAATGAGCAGTTCTTC
cdr3_aa: CASSDSRSNGVNEQFF

v_call: TRBV5-1
d_call: NA
clone_size: few
j_call: TRBJ2-7
cdr3_nt: TGCGCCAGCAGCTTGACTGGGGTCGTCTCCAACGAGCAGTACTTC
cdr3_aa: CASSLTGVVSNEQYF

v_call: TRBV7-6
d_call: TRBD2
clone_size: NA
j_call: TRBJ2-3
cdr3_nt: TGTGCCAGCAGCTCCGGCTCCCTAGCGGGAGGACCCACAGATACGCAGTATTTT
cdr3_aa: CASSSGSLAGGPTDTQYF

v_call: TRBV27
d_call: NA
clone_size: few
j_call: TRBJ2-7
cdr3_nt: TGTGCCAGCAGCCTTACAACGGGACATTCTACCTACGAGCAGTACTTC
cdr3_aa: CASSLTTGHSTYEQYF

v_call: TRBV10-3
d_call: TRBD2
clone_size: NA
j_call: TRBJ2-7
cdr3_nt: TGTGCCATCAGTGATAGTACTAGCGCAATTTACGAGCAGTACTTC
cdr3_aa: CAISDSTSAIYEQYF

v_call: TRBV29-1
d_call: NA
clone_size: few
j_call: TRBJ2-5
cdr3_nt: TGCAGCGTGCTCCGGAGGTGGGAGACCCAGTACTTC
cdr3_aa: CSVLRRWETQYF

v_call: TRBV9
d_call: NA
clone_size: many
j_call: TRBJ1-1
cdr3_nt: TGTGCCAGCAGCGTTGGGGGATCCATGAACACTGAAGCTTTCTTT
cdr3_aa: CASSVGGSMNTEAFF

v_call: TRBV20-1
d_call: TRBD1
clone_size: NA
j_call: TRBJ1-4
cdr3_nt: TGCAGTGCTAGAGATCCGAAGGGGGCAGGCGAAAAACTGTTTTTT
cdr3_aa: CSARDPKGAGEKLFF

v_call: TRBV12-3/TRBV12-4
d_call: NA
clone_size: NA
j_call: TRBJ2-7
cdr3_nt: TGTGCCAGCACCCCAAGGGGACAGCGGGACTACGAGCAGTACTTC
cdr3_aa: CASTPRGQRDYEQYF

v_call: TRBV12-3/TRBV12-4
d_call: TRBD1
clone_size: few
j_call: TRBJ2-3
cdr3_nt: TGTGCCAGCAGTCGGACAGGTTCCCCCACAGATACGCAGTATTTT
cdr3_aa: CASSRTGSPTDTQYF

v_call: TRBV4-1
d_call: TRBD2
clone_size: many
j_call: TRBJ2-5
cdr3_nt: TGCGCCAGCAGCCAAGGGACTAGCGTAGAGACCCAGTACTTC
cdr3_aa: CASSQGTSVETQYF

v_call: TRBV12-3/TRBV12-4
d_call: NA
clone_size: few
j_call: TRBJ2-4
cdr3_nt: TGTGCCAGCAGTTTAGGAGAGGGCCAAAACATTCAGTACTTC
cdr3_aa: CASSLGEGQNIQYF

v_call: TRBV4-1
d_call: TRBD2
clone_size: NA
j_call: TRBJ2-7
cdr3_nt: TGCGCCAGCAGCCAGGTGGGACTAGCGGTCTACGAGCAGTACTTC
cdr3_aa: CASSQVGLAVYEQYF

v_call: TRBV10-2
d_call: TRBD2
clone_size: NA
j_call: TRBJ2-7
cdr3_nt: TGCGCCAGCAAAGGGGAACTAGCGTTAAAGAGCGAGCAGTACTTC
cdr3_aa: CASKGELALKSEQYF

v_call: TRBV27
d_call: NA
clone_size: few
j_call: TRBJ2-7
cdr3_nt: TGTGCCAGCAGTTTATCCCAACTTCCCTACGAGCAGTACTTC
cdr3_aa: CASSLSQLPYEQYF

v_call: TRBV12-3/TRBV12-4
d_call: NA
clone_size: few
j_call: TRBJ2-1
cdr3_nt: TGTGCCAGCAGTTTGGGGACCTTGATGGGTGAGCAGTTCTTC
cdr3_aa: CASSLGTLMGEQFF

v_call: TRBV27
d_call: NA
clone_size: many
j_call: TRBJ2-7
cdr3_nt: TGTGCCAGCAGTTTGGCAGGGGCTGCCGTTCCCTACGAGCAGTACTTC
cdr3_aa: CASSLAGAAVPYEQYF

v_call: TRBV29-1
d_call: TRBD2
clone_size: NA
j_call: TRBJ2-7
cdr3_nt: TGCAGCGTTGGTTTTCCGGCCGCGGGACTAGCGGGGCCATCACGCGAGCAGTACTTC
cdr3_aa: CSVGFPAAGLAGPSREQYF

v_call: TRBV9
d_call: NA
clone_size: NA
j_call: TRBJ2-1
cdr3_nt: TGTGCCAGCAGCGTAGAGGTGGCAGGACGAAATGAGCAGTTCTTC
cdr3_aa: CASSVEVAGRNEQFF

v_call: TRBV11-2
d_call: NA
clone_size: NA
j_call: TRBJ1-5
cdr3_nt: TGTGCCAGCAGCTTAGTCGGAGGTCTGCATCAGCCCCAGCATTTT
cdr3_aa: CASSLVGGLHQPQHF

v_call: TRBV30
d_call: TRBD2
clone_size: NA
j_call: TRBJ2-7
cdr3_nt: TGTGCCTGGAACGGGGGGTCGGTCTCCTACGAGCAGTACTTC
cdr3_aa: CAWNGGSVSYEQYF

v_call: TRBV10-2
d_call: NA
clone_size: few
j_call: TRBJ2-1
cdr3_nt: TGCGCCATCCATAGCGGTTCCTACAATGAGCAGTTCTTC
cdr3_aa: CAIHSGSYNEQFF

v_call: TRBV25-1
d_call: NA
clone_size: NA
j_call: TRBJ2-7
cdr3_nt: TGTGCCAGCAGTGATGGCGTGGCAGGGTGCCCCTACGAGCAGTACTTC
cdr3_aa: CASSDGVAGCPYEQYF

v_call: TRBV19
d_call: NA
clone_size: NA
j_call: TRBJ2-5
cdr3_nt: TGTGCCAGTAGTGACCAGGGCCAAGAGACCCAGTACTTC
cdr3_aa: CASSDQGQETQYF

v_call: TRBV12-3/TRBV12-4
d_call: TRBD2
clone_size: many
j_call: TRBJ2-3
cdr3_nt: TGTGCCAGCAGCCCCGGGACTAGCGGAAGCACAGATACGCAGTATTTT
cdr3_aa: CASSPGTSGSTDTQYF

v_call: TRBV7-9
d_call: NA
clone_size: few
j_call: TRBJ2-3
cdr3_nt: TGTGCCAGCAGCGCAAAGAGGGGAGGAGGTACAGATACGCAGTATTTT
cdr3_aa: CASSAKRGGGTDTQYF

v_call: TRBV19
d_call: NA
clone_size: many
j_call: TRBJ2-1
cdr3_nt: TGTGCCAGTAGTATAGTCCAATACAATGAGCAGTTCTTC
cdr3_aa: CASSIVQYNEQFF

v_call: TRBV7-2
d_call: NA
clone_size: NA
j_call: TRBJ2-7
cdr3_nt: TGTGCCAGCAGCTTGCCCTTCTACGAGCAGTACTTC
cdr3_aa: CASSLPFYEQYF

v_call: TRBV5-1
d_call: NA
clone_size: few
j_call: TRBJ1-6
cdr3_nt: TGCGCCAGCAGCCGGAGGGGCAGCTTATCAAATTCACCCCTCCACTTT
cdr3_aa: CASSRRGSLSNSPLHF

v_call: TRBV4-1
d_call: TRBD2
clone_size: NA
j_call: TRBJ2-2
cdr3_nt: TGCGCCAGCAGCCAGGGGACTAGAGCGAGCACCGGGGAGCTGTTTTTT
cdr3_aa: CASSQGTRASTGELFF

v_call: TRBV12-3/TRBV12-4
d_call: TRBD1
clone_size: few
j_call: TRBJ1-4
cdr3_nt: TGTGCCAGCAGCCCTATAGGACAGGGTTATGAAAAACTGTTTTTT
cdr3_aa: CASSPIGQGYEKLFF

v_call: TRBV11-2
d_call: TRBD2
clone_size: NA
j_call: TRBJ2-3
cdr3_nt: TGTGCCAGCAGCCTGCCTATAATTCGGACTAGCGGGGCCCCAGATACGCAGTATTTT
cdr3_aa: CASSLPIIRTSGAPDTQYF

v_call: TRBV2
d_call: NA
clone_size: NA
j_call: TRBJ2-5
cdr3_nt: TGTGCCAGCAGTGATTCATTTCAAGAGACCCAGTACTTC
cdr3_aa: CASSDSFQETQYF

v_call: TRBV29-1
d_call: NA
clone_size: NA
j_call: TRBJ2-7
cdr3_nt: TGCAGCGTTGAGGGGGGCAGGATCTTTTCCCATGAGCAGTACTTC
cdr3_aa: CSVEGGRIFSHEQYF

v_call: TRBV3-1
d_call: NA
clone_size: NA
j_call: TRBJ2-2
cdr3_nt: TGTGCCAGCAGCCAAGGGTCTAACGCGGGGGAGCTGTTTTTT
cdr3_aa: CASSQGSNAGELFF

v_call: TRBV14
d_call: NA
clone_size: few
j_call: TRBJ1-4
cdr3_nt: TGTGCCAGCAGCCAAGACTTAAAGGGTAATGAAAAACTGTTTTTT
cdr3_aa: CASSQDLKGNEKLFF

v_call: TRBV6-5
d_call: NA
clone_size: many
j_call: TRBJ2-1
cdr3_nt: TGTGCCAGCAGTTCGGCCCCCGCCTACAATGAGCAGTTCTTC
cdr3_aa: CASSSAPAYNEQFF

v_call: TRBV11-1
d_call: TRBD2
clone_size: few
j_call: TRBJ2-2
cdr3_nt: TGTGCCAGTCGAGGCCTAGCGGGATTCACCGGGGAGCTGTTTTTT
cdr3_aa: CASRGLAGFTGELFF

v_call: TRBV2
d_call: NA
clone_size: NA
j_call: TRBJ2-1
cdr3_nt: TGTGCCAGCAGATCCCAGAAGAAGGGCTCCTACAATGAGCAGTTCTTC
cdr3_aa: CASRSQKKGSYNEQFF

v_call: TRBV5-1
d_call: TRBD2
clone_size: many
j_call: TRBJ2-3
cdr3_nt: TGTGCCAGCAGCTTGGGACTAGCGGGTAGCACAGATACGCAGTATTTT
cdr3_aa: CASSLGLAGSTDTQYF

v_call: TRBV4-1
d_call: NA
clone_size: NA
j_call: TRBJ1-4
cdr3_nt: TGCGCCAGCAGCCAGGCATTCGGACGGAGGTTTTTT
cdr3_aa: CASSQAFGRRFF

v_call: TRBV12-3/TRBV12-4
d_call: TRBD1
clone_size: few
j_call: TRBJ1-1
cdr3_nt: TGTGCCAGCAGTTTAGGCCTTATCCGGGACAGGTTAGAAGCTTTCTTT
cdr3_aa: CASSLGLIRDRLEAFF

v_call: TRBV29-1
d_call: NA
clone_size: many
j_call: TRBJ1-1
cdr3_nt: TGCAGCGAGACGAGCGGGGCCAACACTGAAGCTTTCTTT
cdr3_aa: CSETSGANTEAFF

v_call: TRBV9
d_call: TRBD2
clone_size: few
j_call: TRBJ2-7
cdr3_nt: TGTGCCAGCAGCGTAGGTCCGGCGGGAGTACGCTACGAGCAGTACTTC
cdr3_aa: CASSVGPAGVRYEQYF

v_call: TRBV7-2
d_call: NA
clone_size: NA
j_call: TRBJ2-3
cdr3_nt: TGTGCCAGCAGCTTGGCCCTGACTGGATTCACAGATACGCAGTATTTT
cdr3_aa: CASSLALTGFTDTQYF

v_call: TRBV7-3
d_call: TRBD2
clone_size: NA
j_call: TRBJ2-1
cdr3_nt: TGTGCCAGCAGCCCTAGCGGGAGTAGAGATGAGCAGTTCTTC
cdr3_aa: CASSPSGSRDEQFF

v_call: TRBV7-6
d_call: TRBD2
clone_size: NA
j_call: TRBJ2-5
cdr3_nt: TGTGCCAGCAGCCAGATGGTTAGCGGGAGCCTCCAAGAGACCCAGTACTTC
cdr3_aa: CASSQMVSGSLQETQYF

v_call: TRBV29-1
d_call: NA
clone_size: NA
j_call: TRBJ2-3
cdr3_nt: TGCAGCGTCGCGGGGACGCGCGGCGCAGATACGCAGTATTTT
cdr3_aa: CSVAGTRGADTQYF

v_call: TRBV10-2
d_call: TRBD2
clone_size: NA
j_call: TRBJ2-5
cdr3_nt: TGCGCCAGCAGTGCTGGCGGGAGGGCTCGAGAGACCCAGTACTTC
cdr3_aa: CASSAGGRARETQYF

v_call: TRBV4-1
d_call: NA
clone_size: NA
j_call: TRBJ2-3
cdr3_nt: TGCGCCAGCAGCCAAGACACCAGCACAGATACGCAGTATTTT
cdr3_aa: CASSQDTSTDTQYF

v_call: TRBV12-3/TRBV12-4
d_call: TRBD2
clone_size: few
j_call: TRBJ2-2
cdr3_nt: TGTGCCAGCAGTTTATCTGGACTAGCGACCCTAATGGGGTCGAACACCGGGGAGCTGTTTTTT
cdr3_aa: CASSLSGLATLMGSNTGELFF